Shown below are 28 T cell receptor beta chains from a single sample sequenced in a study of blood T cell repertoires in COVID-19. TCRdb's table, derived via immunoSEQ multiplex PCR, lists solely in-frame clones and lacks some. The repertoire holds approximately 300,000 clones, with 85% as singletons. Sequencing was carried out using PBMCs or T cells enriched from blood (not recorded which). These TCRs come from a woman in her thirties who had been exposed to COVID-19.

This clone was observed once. CDR3 protein: CSASRGSNQPQHF. Here the CDR3 DNA reads TGCAGTGCTAGTCGGGGTAGCAATCAGCCCCAGCATTTT. This chain uses TRBV20-1 with TRBJ1-5; no clear D. CDR1 DFQATT and CDR2 SNEGSKA come from the germline V gene (reference sequence). With 3 bases removed from V and 0 bases from J, the gap between germline ends came to 6 bases. CDR3 length: 13 residues.

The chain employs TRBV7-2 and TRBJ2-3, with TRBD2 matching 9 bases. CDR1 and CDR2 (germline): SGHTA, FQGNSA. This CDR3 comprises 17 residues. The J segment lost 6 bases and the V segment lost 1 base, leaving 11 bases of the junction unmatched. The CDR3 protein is CASSLVGRRGGHDTQYF. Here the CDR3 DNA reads TGTGCCAGCAGCTTAGTAGGGCGGCGGGGGGGCCACGATACGCAGTATTTT.

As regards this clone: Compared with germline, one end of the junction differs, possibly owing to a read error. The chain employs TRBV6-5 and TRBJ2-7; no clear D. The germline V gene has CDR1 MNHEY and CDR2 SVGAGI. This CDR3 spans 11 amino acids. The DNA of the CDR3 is TGTGCCAGCAGTTACTCCGACGAGCAGTACTTC. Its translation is CASSYSDEQYF.

For the CDR3, the DNA is TGCAGCGTGGCAGTGGACCAAGAGACCCAGTACTTC. This encodes CSVAVDQETQYF. The gene calls are TRBV29-1 and TRBJ2-5; no clear D. Between the trimmed V and J ends, which lost 6 bases and 0 bases, there was a span of 8 bases. Per the germline V gene, CDR1 is SQVTM and CDR2 is ANQGSEA. The CDR3 has 12 residues.

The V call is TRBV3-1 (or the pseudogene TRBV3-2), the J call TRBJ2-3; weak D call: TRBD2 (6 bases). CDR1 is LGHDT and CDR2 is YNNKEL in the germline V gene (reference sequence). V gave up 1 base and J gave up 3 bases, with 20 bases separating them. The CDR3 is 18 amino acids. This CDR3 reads CASSQVGGPPSGTDTQYF. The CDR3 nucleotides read TGTGCCAGCAGCCAAGTAGGAGGGCCACCTTCTGGGACAGATACGCAGTATTTT.

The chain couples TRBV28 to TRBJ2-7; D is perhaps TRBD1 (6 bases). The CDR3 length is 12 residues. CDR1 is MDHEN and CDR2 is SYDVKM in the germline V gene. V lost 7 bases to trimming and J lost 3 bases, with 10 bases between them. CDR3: CASNQGSYEQYF. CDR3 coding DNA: TGTGCCAGCAATCAGGGGAGCTACGAGCAGTACTTC.

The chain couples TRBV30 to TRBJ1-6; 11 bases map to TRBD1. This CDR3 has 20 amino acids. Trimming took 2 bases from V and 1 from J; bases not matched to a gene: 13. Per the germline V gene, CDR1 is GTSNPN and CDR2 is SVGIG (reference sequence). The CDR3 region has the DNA TGTGCCTGGAGTTCAACGGGGGACAGGGGGTTTGGATCCTATAATTCACCCCTCCACTTT. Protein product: CAWSSTGDRGFGSYNSPLHF.

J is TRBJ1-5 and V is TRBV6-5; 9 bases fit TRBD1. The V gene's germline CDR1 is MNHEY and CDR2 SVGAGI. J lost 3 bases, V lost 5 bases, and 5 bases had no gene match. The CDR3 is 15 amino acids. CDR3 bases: TGTGCCAGCAGTAAGGGACAGGGTTCCAATCAGCCCCAGCATTTT. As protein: CASSKGQGSNQPQHF.

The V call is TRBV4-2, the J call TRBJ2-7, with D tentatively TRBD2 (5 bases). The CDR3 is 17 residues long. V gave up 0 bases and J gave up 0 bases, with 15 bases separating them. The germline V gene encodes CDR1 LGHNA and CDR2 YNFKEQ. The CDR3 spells CASSQEGRLAFSYEQYF. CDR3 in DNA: TGTGCCAGCAGCCAAGAAGGACGGCTAGCTTTCTCCTACGAGCAGTACTTC.

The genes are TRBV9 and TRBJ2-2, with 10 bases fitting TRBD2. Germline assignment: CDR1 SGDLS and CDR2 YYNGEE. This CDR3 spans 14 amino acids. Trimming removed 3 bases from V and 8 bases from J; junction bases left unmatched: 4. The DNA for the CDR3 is TGTGCCAGCAGCGCGGGACTAGCGATGGGGGAGCTGTTTTTT. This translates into CASSAGLAMGELFF.

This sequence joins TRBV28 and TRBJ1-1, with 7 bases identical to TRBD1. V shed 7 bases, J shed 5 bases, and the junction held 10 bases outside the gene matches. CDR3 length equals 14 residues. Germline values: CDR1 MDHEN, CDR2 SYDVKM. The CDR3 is CASNRAGGNTEAFF. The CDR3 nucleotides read TGTGCCAGCAATCGAGCAGGGGGTAATACTGAAGCTTTCTTT. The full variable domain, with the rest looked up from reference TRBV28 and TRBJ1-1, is DVKVTQSSRYLVKRTGEKVFLECVQDMDHENMFWYRQDPGLGLRLIYFSYDVKMKEKGDIPEGYSVSREKKERFSLILESASTNQTSMYLCASNRAGGNTEAFFGQGTRLTVV.

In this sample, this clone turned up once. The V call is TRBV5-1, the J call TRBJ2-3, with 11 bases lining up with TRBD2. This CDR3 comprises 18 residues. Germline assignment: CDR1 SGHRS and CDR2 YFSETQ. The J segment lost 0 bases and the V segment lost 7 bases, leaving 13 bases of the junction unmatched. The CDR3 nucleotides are TGCGCCAGCGCGACTAGCGGGACCCGAGGTGGGAGCACAGATACGCAGTATTTT. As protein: CASATSGTRGGSTDTQYF.

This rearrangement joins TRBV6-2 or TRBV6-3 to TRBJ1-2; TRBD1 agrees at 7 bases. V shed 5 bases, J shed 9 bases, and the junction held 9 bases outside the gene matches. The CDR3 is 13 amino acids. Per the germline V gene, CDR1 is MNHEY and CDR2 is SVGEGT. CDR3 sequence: CASSGGGLSSYTF. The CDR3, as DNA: TGTGCCAGCAGTGGAGGGGGCCTTTCGAGCTACACCTTC.

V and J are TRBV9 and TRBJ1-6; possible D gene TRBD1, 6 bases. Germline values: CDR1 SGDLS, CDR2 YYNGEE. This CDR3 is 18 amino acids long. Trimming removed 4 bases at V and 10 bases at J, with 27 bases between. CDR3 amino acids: CASSTHSTRGGSESPLHF. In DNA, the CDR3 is TGTGCCAGCAGCACACATTCTACGAGGGGGGGTTCGGAGTCACCCCTCCACTTT.

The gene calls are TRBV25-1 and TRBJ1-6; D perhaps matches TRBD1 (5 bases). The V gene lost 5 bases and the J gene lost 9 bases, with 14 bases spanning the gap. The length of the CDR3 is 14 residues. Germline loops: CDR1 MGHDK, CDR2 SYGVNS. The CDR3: CASSSGHRSSPLHF. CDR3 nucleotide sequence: TGTGCCAGCAGTTCCGGACACCGCAGTTCACCCCTCCACTTT. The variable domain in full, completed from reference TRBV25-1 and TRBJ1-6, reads EADIYQTPRYLVIGTGKKITLECSQTMGHDKMYWYQQDPGMELHLIHYSYGVNSTEKGDLSSESTVSRIRTEHFPLTLESARPSHTSQYLCASSSGHRSSPLHFGNGTRLTVT.

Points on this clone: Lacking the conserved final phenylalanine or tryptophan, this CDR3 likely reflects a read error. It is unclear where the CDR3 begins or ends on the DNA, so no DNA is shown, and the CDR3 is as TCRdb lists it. The CDR3 reads CASSKVGTGEI. The gene calls are TRBV21-1 and TRBJ1-2; the table's D gene call, TRBD1, was not cross checked with the DNA. TRBV21-1 is a documented pseudogene. The CDR3 is 11 amino acids long, termini counted.

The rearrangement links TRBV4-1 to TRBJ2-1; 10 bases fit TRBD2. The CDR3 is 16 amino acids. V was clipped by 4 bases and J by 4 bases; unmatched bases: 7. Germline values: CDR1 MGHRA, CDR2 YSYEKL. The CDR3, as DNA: TGCGCCAGCAGCCTAGCAGCGGGAGGGCCGTACAATGAGCAGTTCTTC. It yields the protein CASSLAAGGPYNEQFF.

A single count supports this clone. The CDR3 DNA sequence: TGCACCAGCAGCCTTTTCCGGGACAGGGAATCCTACGAGCAGTACTTC. This translates into CTSSLFRDRESYEQYF. The chain recombines TRBV1 with TRBJ2-7; the table calls TRBD1, which could not be checked here. TRBV1 is a pseudogene. This CDR3 has 16 amino acids.

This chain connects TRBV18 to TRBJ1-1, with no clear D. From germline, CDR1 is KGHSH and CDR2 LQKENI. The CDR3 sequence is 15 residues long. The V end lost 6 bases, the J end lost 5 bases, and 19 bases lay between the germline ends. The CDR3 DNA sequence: TGTGCCAGCTCCCCGGTATCGGGAGTGGGGACTGAAGCTTTCTTT. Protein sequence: CASSPVSGVGTEAFF.

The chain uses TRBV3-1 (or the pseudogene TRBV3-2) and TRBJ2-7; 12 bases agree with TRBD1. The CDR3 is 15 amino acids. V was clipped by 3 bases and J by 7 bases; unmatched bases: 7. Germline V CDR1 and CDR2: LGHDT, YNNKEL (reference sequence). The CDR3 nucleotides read TGTGCCAGCAGCCAGAGGGGACAGGGGGCACGGGAGCAGTACTTC. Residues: CASSQRGQGAREQYF.

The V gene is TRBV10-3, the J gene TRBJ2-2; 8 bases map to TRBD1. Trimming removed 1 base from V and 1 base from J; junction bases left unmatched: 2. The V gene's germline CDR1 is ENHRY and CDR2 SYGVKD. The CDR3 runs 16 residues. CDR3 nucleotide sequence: TGTGCCATCAGTGAGTGGACAGGGCGGAACACCGGGGAGCTGTTTTTT. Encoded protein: CAISEWTGRNTGELFF.

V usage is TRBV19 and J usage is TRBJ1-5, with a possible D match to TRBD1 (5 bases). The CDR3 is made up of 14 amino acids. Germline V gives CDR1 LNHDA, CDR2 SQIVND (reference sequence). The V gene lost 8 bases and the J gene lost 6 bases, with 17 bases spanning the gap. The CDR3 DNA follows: TGTGCCAGTTCTGAGGCAGGGTTAGGTCAGCCCCAGCATTTT. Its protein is CASSEAGLGQPQHF.

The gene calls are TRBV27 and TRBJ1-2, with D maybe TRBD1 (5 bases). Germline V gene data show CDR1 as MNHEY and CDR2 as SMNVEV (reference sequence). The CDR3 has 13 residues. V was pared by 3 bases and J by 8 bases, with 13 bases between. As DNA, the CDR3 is TGTGCCAGCAGTTTTTTCGGGGGGGAGGGCTACACCTTC. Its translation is CASSFFGGEGYTF.

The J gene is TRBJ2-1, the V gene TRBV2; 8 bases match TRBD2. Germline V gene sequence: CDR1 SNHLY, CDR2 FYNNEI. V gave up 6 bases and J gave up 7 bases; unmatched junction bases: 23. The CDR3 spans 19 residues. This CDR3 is CASSEMAYRGSGVGNEQFF. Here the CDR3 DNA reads TGTGCCAGCAGCGAAATGGCCTATAGGGGTAGCGGGGTGGGTAATGAGCAGTTCTTC.

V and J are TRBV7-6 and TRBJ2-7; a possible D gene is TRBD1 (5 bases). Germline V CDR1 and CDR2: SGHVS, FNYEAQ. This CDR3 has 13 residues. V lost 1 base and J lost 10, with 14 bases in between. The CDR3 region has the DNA TGTGCCAGCAGCTTAGACGGTCCGCAGGGACAGTACTTC. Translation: CASSLDGPQGQYF. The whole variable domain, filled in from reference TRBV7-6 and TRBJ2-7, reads GAGVSQSPRYKVTKRGQDVALRCDPISGHVSLYWYRQALGQGPEFLTYFNYEAQQDKSGLPNDRFSAERPEGSISTLTIQRTEQRDSAMYRCASSLDGPQGQYFGPGTRLTVT.

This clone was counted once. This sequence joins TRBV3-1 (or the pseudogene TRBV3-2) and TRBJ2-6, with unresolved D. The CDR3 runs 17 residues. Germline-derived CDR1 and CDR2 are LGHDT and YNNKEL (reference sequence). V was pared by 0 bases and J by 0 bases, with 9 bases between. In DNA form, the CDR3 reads TGTGCCAGCAGCCAAGACGTTATAATCTCTGGGGCCAACGTCCTGACTTTC. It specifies CASSQDVIISGANVLTF.

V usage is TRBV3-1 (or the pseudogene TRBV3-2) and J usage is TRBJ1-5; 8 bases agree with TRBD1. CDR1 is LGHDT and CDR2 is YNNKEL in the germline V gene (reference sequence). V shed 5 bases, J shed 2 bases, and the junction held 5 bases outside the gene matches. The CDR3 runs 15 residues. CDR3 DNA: TGTGCCAGCAGCACCGACAGGGGAGGCAATCAGCCCCAGCATTTT. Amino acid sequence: CASSTDRGGNQPQHF.

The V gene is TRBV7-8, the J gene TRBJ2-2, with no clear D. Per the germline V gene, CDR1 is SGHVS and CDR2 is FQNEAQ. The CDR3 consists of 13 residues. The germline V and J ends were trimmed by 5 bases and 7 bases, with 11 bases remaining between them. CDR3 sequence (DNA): TGTGCCAGCAGCCTACTTGCTAACGGGGAGCTGTTTTTT. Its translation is CASSLLANGELFF.